These T cell receptor beta chains were read from a single sample in a study of blood T cell repertoires in COVID-19. Sequencing was performed with immunoSEQ multiplex PCR; in TCRdb, only in-frame clones are kept and a portion is missing. The data contain about 150,000 clones, around 87% of them singletons. Sequenced input: PBMCs or T cells enriched from blood (not recorded which). The origin of the receptors is a woman aged 45-65 years who had recovered from COVID-19. Each CDR3 is given with its conserved first and last residue. The order of the fields is J gene, clone size, D gene, V gene, CDR3 DNA, CDR3 protein. D genes are given only for firm matches. Clone size is not always given. Where it is, it says once, few, many or a class for expanded clones.

TRBJ2-7,-,TRBD1,TRBV5-6,TGTGCCAGCAGCCTTGACAGGGTAAGCGAGCAGTACTTC,CASSLDRVSEQYF
TRBJ2-5,-,TRBD1,TRBV6-6,TGTGCCAGCCGGGCAGGGGGAGAGACCCAGTACTTC,CASRAGGETQYF
TRBJ2-3,once,TRBD2,TRBV5-4,TGTGCCAGCAGCTTGCCCCTCGGGACTAGTGCAAACACAGATACGCAGTATTTT,CASSLPLGTSANTDTQYF
TRBJ1-2,once,-,TRBV7-9,TGTGCCAGCAGCCCTGACAGCTTCTACCTATATGGCTACACCTTC,CASSPDSFYLYGYTF
TRBJ1-1,-,-,TRBV9,TGTGCCAGCAGCGTAGGTCGGGGACGGGGGACTGAAGCTTTCTTT,CASSVGRGRGTEAFF
TRBJ2-6,once,TRBD2,TRBV4-1,TGCGCCAGCAGCAAAGGGCCTAGCGGAACTCTATCTGGGGCCAACGTCCTGACTTTC,CASSKGPSGTLSGANVLTF
TRBJ1-2,-,TRBD1,TRBV19,TGTGCCAGTAGTGTCGGACAGGGAACCTATGGCTACACCTTC,CASSVGQGTYGYTF
TRBJ2-7,-,TRBD2,TRBV19,TGTGCCAGTAGCGGGAACGGGGGGTACGAGCAGTACTTC,CASSGNGGYEQYF
TRBJ2-3,-,TRBD2,TRBV7-9,TGTGCCAGCAGCTTAGCAGGACTAGCGGGGGGGCAGGGAGATACGCAGTATTTT,CASSLAGLAGGQGDTQYF
TRBJ2-7,-,TRBD1,TRBV7-9,TGTGCCAGCAGCTACGGACAGGCAGTACGTCAGTACTTC,CASSYGQAVRQYF
TRBJ2-7,-,-,TRBV5-1,TGCGCCAGCAACCGGGACACCGTCGCCGAGCAGTACTTC,CASNRDTVAEQYF
TRBJ1-1,-,-,TRBV5-5,TGTGCCAGCAGCTTGGGGCTGAACACTGAAGCTTTCTTT,CASSLGLNTEAFF
TRBJ1-2,-,TRBD1,TRBV5-8,TGTGCCAGCAGCTTTGACAGGGGGGATGGCTACACCTTC,CASSFDRGDGYTF
TRBJ2-7,once,-,TRBV5-1,TGCGCCAGCAGCTTGACAACCTCCTACGAGCAGTACTTC,CASSLTTSYEQYF
TRBJ2-3,-,TRBD2,TRBV27,TGTGCCAGCAGTCCCCGGGGGGGGATAAGGAATACGCAGTATTTT,CASSPRGGIRNTQYF
TRBJ2-1,-,TRBD1,TRBV5-4,TGTGCCAGCAGCTTAATTGTATCGTCAGGGGGTAATGAGCAGTTCTTC,CASSLIVSSGGNEQFF
TRBJ1-1,once,TRBD1,TRBV2,TGTGCCAGCAGGGACAGGGACATGAACACTGAAGCTTTCTTT,CASRDRDMNTEAFF
TRBJ2-4,-,-,TRBV7-2,TGTGCCAGCAGCTTAGAAGGGGCACTAGCCAAAAACATTCAGTACTTC,CASSLEGALAKNIQYF
TRBJ1-2,-,-,TRBV7-3,TGTGCCAGCAGCTTAACGTCAGGCTATGGCTACACCTTC,CASSLTSGYGYTF
TRBJ1-2,-,TRBD1,TRBV11-3,TGTGCCAGCAGCGTCCGTCTAAAGGGACAGGGGACCATATTTAACTATGGCTACACCTTC,CASSVRLKGQGTIFNYGYTF
TRBJ1-6,-,TRBD1,TRBV11-2,TGTGCCACCAATGTACAGGGGAAGAATTCACCCCTCCACTTT,CATNVQGKNSPLHF
TRBJ1-2,-,-,TRBV14,TGTGCCAGCAGCCAAGATCTTAACTATGGCTACACCTTC,CASSQDLNYGYTF
TRBJ2-7,few,-,TRBV10-3,TGTGCCATCAGTGCCGAGGGACACCGCGGGTTTGAGCAGTACTTC,CAISAEGHRGFEQYF
TRBJ1-3,few,TRBD1,TRBV6-1,TGTGCCAGCAGTGAAGGCACAGGGGCCCTGGTTATCACCATATATTTT,CASSEGTGALVITIYF
TRBJ1-1,once,-,TRBV2,TGTGCCAGCAGGAGGGCGGTAGGTTTGGGCACTGAAGCTTTCTTT,CASRRAVGLGTEAFF
TRBJ2-7,-,TRBD1,TRBV11-2,TGTGCCAGCAGCATGGACAGGGGGACCTACGAGCAGTACTTC,CASSMDRGTYEQYF
TRBJ2-3,-,TRBD1,TRBV7-2,TGTGCCAGCAGTTTCGAGGGGGCCCTCACAGATACGCAGTATTTT,CASSFEGALTDTQYF
TRBJ1-1,-,TRBD1,TRBV7-6,TGTGCCAGCAGCTCGGGACAGGATGGGACTGAAGCTTTCTTT,CASSSGQDGTEAFF
TRBJ1-3,-,-,TRBV11-2,TGTGCCAGCAGCACCGGACTATCCTCTGGAAACACCATATATTTT,CASSTGLSSGNTIYF
TRBJ1-3,-,-,TRBV19,TGTGCCAGTAGTAGTGGGGGCTACAACACCATATATTTT,CASSSGGYNTIYF
TRBJ1-1,-,TRBD1,TRBV5-1,TGCGCCAGCAGCAAGAGGGACAGGGGGAACACTGAAGCTTTCTTT,CASSKRDRGNTEAFF
TRBJ2-5,-,-,TRBV6-5,TGTGCCAGCAGTTACTCGGGCCTTGGAAGGGAGACCCAGTACTTC,CASSYSGLGRETQYF
TRBJ2-3,-,-,TRBV5-4,TGTGCCAGCAGCCGGACAGCTAGCACAGATACGCAGTATTTT,CASSRTASTDTQYF
TRBJ1-5,-,TRBD1,TRBV7-2,TGTGCCAGCAGCCCAGGGGGTTTGGGTCAGCCCCAGCATTTT,CASSPGGLGQPQHF
TRBJ2-7,-,-,TRBV5-1,TGCGCCAGCAGCTCACCCCCGGGGAGAGGGGGTGCCTACGAGCAGTACTTC,CASSSPPGRGGAYEQYF
TRBJ2-7,-,-,TRBV7-3,TGTGCCAGCAGCTTCCGCGCTGCGAGGAGGGAGAAAACCTACGAGCAGTACTTC,CASSFRAARREKTYEQYF
TRBJ1-5,once,-,TRBV24-1,TGTGCCACCAGTGATGGTAGAACCAGCAATCAGCCCCAGCATTTT,CATSDGRTSNQPQHF
TRBJ1-5,-,TRBD1,TRBV12-5,TGTGCTAGTGGTTTATATTTTGGTGGGACAGCTAGCAATCAGCCCCAGCATTTT,CASGLYFGGTASNQPQHF
TRBJ2-1,once,-,TRBV13,TGTGCCAGCAGCTTAGAGGCGGGGGCCGTCCATGAGCAGTTCTTC,CASSLEAGAVHEQFF
TRBJ2-7,-,-,TRBV18,TGTGCCAGCTCCCACACGACAGGCGCGTCCTACGAGCAGTACTTC,CASSHTTGASYEQYF
TRBJ2-5,-,-,TRBV7-9,TGTGCCAGCAGCCTGGCAGGACAGCAAGAGACCCAGTACTTC,CASSLAGQQETQYF
TRBJ1-1,-,-,TRBV30,TGTGCCTGGGTTGACAGTAGAGTGGCTGAAGCTTTCTTT,CAWVDSRVAEAFF
TRBJ2-5,-,TRBD2,TRBV9,TGTGCCAGCAGGAGCGCGGGGGAAGAGACCCAGTACTTC,CASRSAGEETQYF
TRBJ1-6,-,TRBD1,TRBV7-8,TGTGCCAGCAGCTTAGCGGGTCAAAGGGGGCGTAATTCACCCCTCCACTTT,CASSLAGQRGRNSPLHF
TRBJ2-1,once,-,TRBV6-4,TGTGCCAGCAGGCCACTAGCCGTAAACAATGAGCAGTTCTTC,CASRPLAVNNEQFF
TRBJ2-3,-,-,TRBV5-1,TGCGCCAGCAGCGCGTCGAGCGGAAGCACAGATACGCAGTATTTT,CASSASSGSTDTQYF
TRBJ1-1,-,-,TRBV7-3,TGTGCCAGCAGCTTACAGGGGAGAGTCACTGAAGCTTTCTTT,CASSLQGRVTEAFF
TRBJ1-1,-,-,TRBV6-5,TGTGCCAGCAGTTATTCGGACAGCACTGAAGCTTTCTTT,CASSYSDSTEAFF
TRBJ1-4,-,TRBD1,TRBV25-1,TGTGCCAGCAGTGAGGGACAGGGGGCTCGAGGTGAAAAACTGTTTTTT,CASSEGQGARGEKLFF
TRBJ2-6,-,TRBD1,TRBV19,TGTGCCAGTAGTGCGCCGCTTTTGGGCCGAAACAGGGGGCAATCTGGGGCCAACGTCCTGACTTTC,CASSAPLLGRNRGQSGANVLTF
TRBJ2-4,-,-,TRBV2,TGTGCCAGCAGTGAACAGTTTCTAGCCAAAAACATTCAGTACTTC,CASSEQFLAKNIQYF
TRBJ1-2,-,TRBD1,TRBV7-8,TGTGCCAGCAGCCCGGACAGGGTAGGCTATGGCTACACCTTC,CASSPDRVGYGYTF
TRBJ1-2,-,-,TRBV3-1/TRBV3-2,TGTGCCAGCAGCCAAGGGGCCACAAGGAACACCTTC,CASSQGATRNTF
TRBJ2-3,-,-,TRBV21-1,TGTGCCAGCAGACTAGCGGGGGATACAGATACGCAGTATTTT,CASRLAGDTDTQYF
TRBJ1-2,-,-,TRBV6-1,TGTGCCAGCAGTGAAGCAAGAACCGGGTCCGGAGGCTTC,CASSEARTGSGGF
TRBJ2-2,-,TRBD2,TRBV5-1,TGCGCCAGCAGCCCCGGACTAGCTCGGGGAGCCGGGGAGCTGTTTTTT,CASSPGLARGAGELFF
TRBJ2-7,-,-,TRBV1,TGCACCAGCAGCCAAGAGGGGACAGGGTTCCTCTCCTACGAGCAGTACTTC,CTSSQEGTGFLSYEQYF
TRBJ2-7,-,TRBD1,TRBV4-2,TGTGCCAGCAGCCTGACCCGACAGGGTTCCTACGAGCAGTACTTC,CASSLTRQGSYEQYF
TRBJ2-3,-,-,TRBV7-6,TGTGCCAGCAGTCCCGGGGGGCATCACACAGATACGCAGTATTTT,CASSPGGHHTDTQYF
TRBJ1-2,-,-,TRBV6-5,TGTGCCAGCAGTTACTCGACAAGTAACTATGGCTACACCTTC,CASSYSTSNYGYTF